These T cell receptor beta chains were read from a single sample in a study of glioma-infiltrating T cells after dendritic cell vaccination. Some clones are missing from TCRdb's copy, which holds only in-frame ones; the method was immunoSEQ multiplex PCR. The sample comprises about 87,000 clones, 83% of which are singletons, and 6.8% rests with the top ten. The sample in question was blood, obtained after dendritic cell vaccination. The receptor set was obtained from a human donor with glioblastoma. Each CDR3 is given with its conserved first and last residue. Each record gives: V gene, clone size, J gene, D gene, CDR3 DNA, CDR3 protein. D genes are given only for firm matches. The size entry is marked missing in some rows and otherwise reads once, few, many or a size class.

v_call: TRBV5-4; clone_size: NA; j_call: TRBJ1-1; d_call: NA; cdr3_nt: TGTGCCGTGTATGTGGGCGACGCTGAAGCTTTCTTT; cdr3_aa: CAVYVGDAEAFF
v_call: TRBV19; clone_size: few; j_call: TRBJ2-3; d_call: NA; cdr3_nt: TGTGCCAGTAGTGCACGGGGTTGGGCAGATACGCAGTATTTT; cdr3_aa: CASSARGWADTQYF
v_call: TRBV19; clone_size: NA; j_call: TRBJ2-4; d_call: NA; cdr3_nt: TGTGCCAGTAGTCACCGGTTAACAGTAGCCAAAAACATTCAGTACTTC; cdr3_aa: CASSHRLTVAKNIQYF
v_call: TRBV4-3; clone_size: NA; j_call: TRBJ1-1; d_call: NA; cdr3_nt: TGCGCCAGCAGCCAAGTTCAGGGGTCATACACTGAAGCTTTCTTT; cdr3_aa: CASSQVQGSYTEAFF
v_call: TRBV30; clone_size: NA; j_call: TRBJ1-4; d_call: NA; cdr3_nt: TGTGCCTGGAGTCAAGGAGGGGCTTACTCTAATGAAAAACTGTTTTTT; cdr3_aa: CAWSQGGAYSNEKLFF
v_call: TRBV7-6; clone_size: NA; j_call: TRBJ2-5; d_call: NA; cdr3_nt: TGTGCCAGCAGCTTAGGCACAGGCCCCGGGGAGACCCAGTACTTC; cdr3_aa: CASSLGTGPGETQYF
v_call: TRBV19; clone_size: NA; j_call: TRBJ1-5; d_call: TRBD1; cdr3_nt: TGTGCCAGCCAGGGACAGAGCAATCAGCCCCAGCATTTT; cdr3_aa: CASQGQSNQPQHF
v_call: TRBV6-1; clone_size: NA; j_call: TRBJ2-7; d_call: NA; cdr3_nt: TGTGCCAGCAGTCGAGGGGGGGCCGCATACGAGCAGTACTTC; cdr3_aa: CASSRGGAAYEQYF
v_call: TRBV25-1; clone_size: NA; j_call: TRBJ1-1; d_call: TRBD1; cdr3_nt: TGTGCCAGCAGGGGACAGGGTGTTACAGAAGCTTTCTTT; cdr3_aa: CASRGQGVTEAFF
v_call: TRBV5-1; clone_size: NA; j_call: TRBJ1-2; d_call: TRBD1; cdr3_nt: TGCGCCAGCGGCGGAGGGGACAGGGGCTATGGCTACACCTTC; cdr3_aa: CASGGGDRGYGYTF
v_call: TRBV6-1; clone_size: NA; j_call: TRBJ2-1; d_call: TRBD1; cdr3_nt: TGTGCCAGCAAACGAGACAGGGGGGTTAGTGAGCAGTTCTTC; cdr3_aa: CASKRDRGVSEQFF
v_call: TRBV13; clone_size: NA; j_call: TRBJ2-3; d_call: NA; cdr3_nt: TGTGCCAGCAGCTTAGATCCTCCAGATACGCAGTATTTT; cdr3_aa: CASSLDPPDTQYF
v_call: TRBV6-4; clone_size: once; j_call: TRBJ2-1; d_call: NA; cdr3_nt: TGTGCCAGCAGCCCCTGGGATGGGGGAGGTGGCTACAATGAGCAGTTCTTC; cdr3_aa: CASSPWDGGGGYNEQFF
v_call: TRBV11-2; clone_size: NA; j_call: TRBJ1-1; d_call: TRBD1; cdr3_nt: TGTGCCAGCAGACCGATCGCTAACAGGGGAAAAACTGAAGCTTTCTTT; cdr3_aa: CASRPIANRGKTEAFF
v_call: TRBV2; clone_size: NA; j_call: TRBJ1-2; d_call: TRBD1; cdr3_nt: TGTGCCAGCACCCCAGCCGACAGGGAATCCTATGGCTACACCTTC; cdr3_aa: CASTPADRESYGYTF
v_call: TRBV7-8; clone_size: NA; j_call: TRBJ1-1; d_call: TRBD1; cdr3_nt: TGTGCCAGCAGCCCAGAATTAGGACAGGGTTTTGCCGAAGCTTTCTTT; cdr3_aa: CASSPELGQGFAEAFF
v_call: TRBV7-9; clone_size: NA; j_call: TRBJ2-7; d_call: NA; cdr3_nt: TGTGCCAGCAGCTTCCGGGACAACGAGCAGTACTTC; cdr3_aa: CASSFRDNEQYF
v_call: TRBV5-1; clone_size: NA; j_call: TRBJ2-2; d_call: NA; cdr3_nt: TGCGCCAGCAGCTTAAGGGGCGCGGGGGCTGCGAACACCGGGGAGCTGTTTTTT; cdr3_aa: CASSLRGAGAANTGELFF
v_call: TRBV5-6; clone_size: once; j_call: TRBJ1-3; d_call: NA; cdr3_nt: TGTGCCAGCAGCCAGAGGGACACCATATATTTT; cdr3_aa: CASSQRDTIYF
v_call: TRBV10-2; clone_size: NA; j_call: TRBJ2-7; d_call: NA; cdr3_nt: TGCGCCAGCAATCAGGGTTACGAGCAGTACTTC; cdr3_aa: CASNQGYEQYF
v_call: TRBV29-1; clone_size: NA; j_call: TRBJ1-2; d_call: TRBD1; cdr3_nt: TGCAGCGCCTGGGGGGGACAGGGGGCTAACTATGGCTACACCTTC; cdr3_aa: CSAWGGQGANYGYTF
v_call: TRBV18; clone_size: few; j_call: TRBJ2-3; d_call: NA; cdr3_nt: TGTGCCAGCTCACCGCTCGAGGGAGATACGCAGTATTTT; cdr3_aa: CASSPLEGDTQYF
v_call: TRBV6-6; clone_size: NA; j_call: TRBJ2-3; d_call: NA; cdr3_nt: TGTGCCAGCGGCTTAGAGGGAGATACGCAGTATTTT; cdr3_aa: CASGLEGDTQYF
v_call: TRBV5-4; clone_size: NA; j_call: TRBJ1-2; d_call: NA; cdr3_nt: TGTGCCAGCAGCTTGGGGGCTGAATATGGCTACACCTTC; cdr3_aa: CASSLGAEYGYTF
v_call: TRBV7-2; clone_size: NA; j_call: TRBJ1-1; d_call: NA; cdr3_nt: TGTGCCAGCAGCTTAGAGTCTGGACAGACAGGCGGGGCTTTCTTT; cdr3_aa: CASSLESGQTGGAFF
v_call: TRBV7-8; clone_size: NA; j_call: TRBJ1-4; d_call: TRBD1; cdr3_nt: TGTGCCAGCAGCTTAGTGGGGACAGGGAATGAAAAACTGTTTTTT; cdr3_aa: CASSLVGTGNEKLFF
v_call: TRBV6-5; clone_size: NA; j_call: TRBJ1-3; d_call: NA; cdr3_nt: TGTGCCAGCAGCCAGACAGGAGGTGGAAACACCATATATTTT; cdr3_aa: CASSQTGGGNTIYF
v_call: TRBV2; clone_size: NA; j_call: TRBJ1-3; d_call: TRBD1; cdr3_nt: TGTGCCAGCAGTACAGGGGTCCCTGGAAACACCATATATTTT; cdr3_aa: CASSTGVPGNTIYF
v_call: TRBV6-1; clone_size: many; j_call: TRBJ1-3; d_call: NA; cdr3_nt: TGTGCTAAAAGTGAGGGCAGGTCTGGAAACACCATATATTTT; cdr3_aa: CAKSEGRSGNTIYF
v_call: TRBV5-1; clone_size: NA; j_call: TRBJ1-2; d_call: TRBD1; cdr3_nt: TGCGCCAGCAGCGTGGACAGGGTCTATGGCTACACCTTC; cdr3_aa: CASSVDRVYGYTF
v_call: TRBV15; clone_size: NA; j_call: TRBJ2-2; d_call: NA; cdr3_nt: TGTGCCACCAGCGGCCATCGACTGAACACCGGGGAGCTGTTTTTT; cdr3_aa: CATSGHRLNTGELFF
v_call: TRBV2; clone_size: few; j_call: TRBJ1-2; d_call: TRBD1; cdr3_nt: TGTGCCAGCAGTGGGGACAGGGAGAGTGGCTACACCTTC; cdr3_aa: CASSGDRESGYTF
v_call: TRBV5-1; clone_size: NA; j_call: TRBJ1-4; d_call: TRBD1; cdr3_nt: TGCGCCAGCAGCTCAGGACAGGGGTGGGAGGAAAAACTGTTTTTT; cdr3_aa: CASSSGQGWEEKLFF